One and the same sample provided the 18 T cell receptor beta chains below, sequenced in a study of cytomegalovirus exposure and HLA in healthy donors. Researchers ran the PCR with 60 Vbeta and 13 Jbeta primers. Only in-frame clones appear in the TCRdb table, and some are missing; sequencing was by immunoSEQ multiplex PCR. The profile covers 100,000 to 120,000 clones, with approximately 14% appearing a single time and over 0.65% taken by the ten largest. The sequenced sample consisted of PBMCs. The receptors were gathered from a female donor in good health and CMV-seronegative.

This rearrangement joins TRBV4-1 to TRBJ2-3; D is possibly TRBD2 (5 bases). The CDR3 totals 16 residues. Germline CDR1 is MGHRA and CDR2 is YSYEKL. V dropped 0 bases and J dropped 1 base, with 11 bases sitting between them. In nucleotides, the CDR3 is TGCGCCAGCAGCCAAGACTCTAGCATGCGCACAGATACGCAGTATTTT. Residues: CASSQDSSMRTDTQYF.

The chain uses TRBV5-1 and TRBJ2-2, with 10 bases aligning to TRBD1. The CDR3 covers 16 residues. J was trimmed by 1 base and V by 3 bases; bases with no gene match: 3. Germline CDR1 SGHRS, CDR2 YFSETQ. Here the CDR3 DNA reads TGCGCCAGCAGCTGGGGGGACAGGGGGAACACCGGGGAGCTGTTTTTT. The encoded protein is CASSWGDRGNTGELFF.

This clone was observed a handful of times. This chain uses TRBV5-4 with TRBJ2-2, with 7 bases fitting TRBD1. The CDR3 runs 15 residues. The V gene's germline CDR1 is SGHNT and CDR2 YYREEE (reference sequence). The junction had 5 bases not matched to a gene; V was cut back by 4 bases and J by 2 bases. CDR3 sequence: CASSLRQGNTGELFF. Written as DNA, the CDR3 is TGTGCCAGCAGCCTCCGACAGGGAAACACCGGGGAGCTGTTTTTT. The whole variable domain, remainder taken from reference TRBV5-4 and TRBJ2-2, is ETGVTQSPTHLIKTRGQQVTLRCSSQSGHNTVSWYQQALGQGPQFIFQYYREEENGRGNFPPRFSGLQFPNYSSELNVNALELDDSALYLCASSLRQGNTGELFFGEGSRLTVL.

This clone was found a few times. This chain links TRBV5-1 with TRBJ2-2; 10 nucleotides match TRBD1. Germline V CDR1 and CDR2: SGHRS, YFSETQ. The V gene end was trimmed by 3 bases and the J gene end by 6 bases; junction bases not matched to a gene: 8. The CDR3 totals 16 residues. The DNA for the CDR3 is TGCGCCAGCAGCTCCCCCGGGACAGGGGAGTCCGGGGAGCTGTTTTTT. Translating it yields CASSSPGTGESGELFF. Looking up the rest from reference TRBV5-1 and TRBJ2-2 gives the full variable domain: KAGVTQTPRYLIKTRGQQVTLSCSPISGHRSVSWYQQTPGQGLQFLFEYFSETQRNKGNFPGRFSGRQFSNSRSEMNVSTLELGDSALYLCASSSPGTGESGELFFGEGSRLTVL.

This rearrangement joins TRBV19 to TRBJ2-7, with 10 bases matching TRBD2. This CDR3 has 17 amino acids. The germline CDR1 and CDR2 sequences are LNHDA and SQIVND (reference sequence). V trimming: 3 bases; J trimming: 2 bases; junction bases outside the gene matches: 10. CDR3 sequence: CASSIGLAGELTYEQYF. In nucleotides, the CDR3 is TGTGCCAGTAGTATTGGCCTAGCGGGGGAACTTACCTACGAGCAGTACTTC.

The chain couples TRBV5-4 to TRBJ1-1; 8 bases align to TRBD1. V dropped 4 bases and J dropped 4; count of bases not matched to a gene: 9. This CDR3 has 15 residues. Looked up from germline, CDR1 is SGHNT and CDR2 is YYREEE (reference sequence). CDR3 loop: CASSARQGSGTEAFF. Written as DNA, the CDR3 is TGTGCCAGCAGCGCCAGACAGGGGTCTGGCACTGAAGCTTTCTTT.

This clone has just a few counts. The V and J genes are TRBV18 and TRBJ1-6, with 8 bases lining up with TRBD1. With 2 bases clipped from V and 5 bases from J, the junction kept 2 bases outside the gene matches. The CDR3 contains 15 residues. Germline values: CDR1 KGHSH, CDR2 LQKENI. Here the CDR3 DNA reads TGTGCCAGCTCACCAGGGACAGGAAATAATTCACCCCTCCACTTT. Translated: CASSPGTGNNSPLHF.

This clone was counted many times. CDR3 residues: CASSFLRGPEAFF. The CDR3 DNA reads TGTGCCAGCAGCTTTCTCCGAGGCCCTGAAGCTTTCTTT. J is TRBJ1-1 and V is TRBV5-6, with no clear D. V shed 2 bases and J shed 6 bases, with 11 bases lying between them. CDR3 length: 13 amino acids. Germline loops: CDR1 SGHDT, CDR2 YYEEEE.

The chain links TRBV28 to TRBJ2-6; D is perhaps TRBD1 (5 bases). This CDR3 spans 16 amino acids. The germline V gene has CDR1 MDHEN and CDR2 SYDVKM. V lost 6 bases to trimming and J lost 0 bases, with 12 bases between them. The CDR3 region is CASRRLGDSGANVLTF. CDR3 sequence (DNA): TGTGCCAGCAGGAGATTAGGGGACTCTGGGGCCAACGTCCTGACTTTC. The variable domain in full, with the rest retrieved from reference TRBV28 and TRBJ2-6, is DVKVTQSSRYLVKRTGEKVFLECVQDMDHENMFWYRQDPGLGLRLIYFSYDVKMKEKGDIPEGYSVSREKKERFSLILESASTNQTSMYLCASRRLGDSGANVLTFGAGSRLTVL.

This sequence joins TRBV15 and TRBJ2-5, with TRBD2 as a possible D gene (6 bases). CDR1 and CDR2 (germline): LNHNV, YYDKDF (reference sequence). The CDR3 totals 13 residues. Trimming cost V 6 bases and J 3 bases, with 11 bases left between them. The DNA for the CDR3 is TGTGCCACCAGTGGAGGGTGGGAAGAGACCCAGTACTTC. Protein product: CATSGGWEETQYF.

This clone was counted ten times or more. The DNA of the CDR3 is TGCAGCGTTAGGGACAGTACTAACTATGGCTACACCTTC. Protein sequence: CSVRDSTNYGYTF. The rearrangement uses TRBV29-1 and TRBJ1-2; 7 bases agree with TRBD1. CDR3 size: 13 residues. The ends lost 5 bases at V and 0 bases at J; junction bases unmatched: 3. Germline V gives CDR1 SQVTM, CDR2 ANQGSEA.

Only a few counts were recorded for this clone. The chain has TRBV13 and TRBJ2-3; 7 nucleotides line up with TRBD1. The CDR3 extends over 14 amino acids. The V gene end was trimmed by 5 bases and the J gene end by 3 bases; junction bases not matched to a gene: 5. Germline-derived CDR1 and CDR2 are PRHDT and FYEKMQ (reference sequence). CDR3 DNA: TGTGCCAGCAGCCGCCTACAGGGGACAGATACGCAGTATTTT. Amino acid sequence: CASSRLQGTDTQYF.

Here the CDR3 DNA reads TGTGCCAGCAGTTACGGTCAGGGGCGCTACGAGCAGTACTTC. Its translation: CASSYGQGRYEQYF. V is TRBV6-5 and J is TRBJ2-7, with TRBD1 as a possible D gene (6 bases). V lost 2 bases and J 3 bases, leaving 11 bases between the germline ends. There are 14 residues in the CDR3. CDR1 is MNHEY, CDR2 SVGAGI, per germline.

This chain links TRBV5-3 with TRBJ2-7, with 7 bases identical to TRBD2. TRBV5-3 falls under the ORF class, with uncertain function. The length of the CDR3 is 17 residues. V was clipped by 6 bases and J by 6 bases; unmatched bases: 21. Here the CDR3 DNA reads TGTGCCAGAACCCCCCGCACCGGGGGAGGGCCTGGGTGCGAGCAGTACTTC. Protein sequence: CARTPRTGGGPGCEQYF.

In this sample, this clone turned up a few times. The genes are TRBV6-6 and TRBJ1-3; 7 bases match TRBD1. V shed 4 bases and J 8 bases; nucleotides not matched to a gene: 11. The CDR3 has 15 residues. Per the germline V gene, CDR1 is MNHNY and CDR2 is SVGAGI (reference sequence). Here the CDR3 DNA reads TGTGCCAGCAGTTTAACAGGGGCCCATCGAGACACCATATATTTT. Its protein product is CASSLTGAHRDTIYF.

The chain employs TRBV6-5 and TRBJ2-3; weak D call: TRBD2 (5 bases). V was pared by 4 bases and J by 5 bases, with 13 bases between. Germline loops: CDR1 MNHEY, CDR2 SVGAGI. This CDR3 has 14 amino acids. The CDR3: CASSSSIAKDTQYF. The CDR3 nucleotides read TGTGCCAGCAGTTCTAGCATTGCAAAAGATACGCAGTATTTT.

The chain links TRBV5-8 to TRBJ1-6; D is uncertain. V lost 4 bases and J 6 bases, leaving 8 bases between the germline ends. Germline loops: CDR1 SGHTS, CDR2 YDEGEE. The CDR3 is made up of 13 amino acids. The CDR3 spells CASSGRSNSPLHF. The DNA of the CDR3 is TGTGCCAGCAGCGGCAGGTCTAATTCACCCCTCCACTTT.

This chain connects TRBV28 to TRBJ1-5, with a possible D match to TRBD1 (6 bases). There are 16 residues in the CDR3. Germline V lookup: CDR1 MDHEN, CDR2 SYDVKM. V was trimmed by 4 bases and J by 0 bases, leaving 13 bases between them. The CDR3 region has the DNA TGTGCCAGCAGTTCCCTGGACAGAGCTAGCAATCAGCCCCAGCATTTT. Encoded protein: CASSSLDRASNQPQHF.